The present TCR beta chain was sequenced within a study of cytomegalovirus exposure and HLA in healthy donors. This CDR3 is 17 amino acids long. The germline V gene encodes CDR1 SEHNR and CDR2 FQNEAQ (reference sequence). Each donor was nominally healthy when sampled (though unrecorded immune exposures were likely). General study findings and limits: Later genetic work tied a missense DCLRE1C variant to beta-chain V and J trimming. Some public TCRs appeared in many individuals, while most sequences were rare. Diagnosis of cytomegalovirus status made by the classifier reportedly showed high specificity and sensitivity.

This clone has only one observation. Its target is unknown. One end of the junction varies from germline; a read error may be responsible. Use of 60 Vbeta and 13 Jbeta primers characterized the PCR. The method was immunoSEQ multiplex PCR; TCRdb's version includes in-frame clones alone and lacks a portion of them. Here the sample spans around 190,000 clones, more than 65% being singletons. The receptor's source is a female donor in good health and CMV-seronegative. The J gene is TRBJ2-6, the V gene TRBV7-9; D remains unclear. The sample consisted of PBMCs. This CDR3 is CSSSLGPVISGANVLTF. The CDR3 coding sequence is TGTTCCAGCAGCTTAGGGCCAGTCATCTCTGGGGCCAACGTCCTGACTTTC.